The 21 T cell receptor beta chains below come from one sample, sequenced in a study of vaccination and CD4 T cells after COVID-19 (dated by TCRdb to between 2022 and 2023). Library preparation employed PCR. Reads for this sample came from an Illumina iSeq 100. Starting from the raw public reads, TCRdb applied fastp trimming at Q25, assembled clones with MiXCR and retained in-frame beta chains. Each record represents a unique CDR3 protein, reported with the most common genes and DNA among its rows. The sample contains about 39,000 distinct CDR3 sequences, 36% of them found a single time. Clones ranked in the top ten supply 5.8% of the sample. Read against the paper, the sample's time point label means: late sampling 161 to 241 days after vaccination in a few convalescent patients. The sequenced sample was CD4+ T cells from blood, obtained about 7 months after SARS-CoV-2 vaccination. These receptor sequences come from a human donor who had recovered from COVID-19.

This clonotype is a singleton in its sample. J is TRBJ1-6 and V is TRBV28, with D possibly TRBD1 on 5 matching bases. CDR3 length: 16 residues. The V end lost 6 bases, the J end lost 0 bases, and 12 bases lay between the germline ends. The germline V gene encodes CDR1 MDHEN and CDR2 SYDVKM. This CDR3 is CASRPPGGSYNSPLHF. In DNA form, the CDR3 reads TGTGCCAGCAGACCTCCTGGGGGCTCCTATAATTCACCCCTCCACTTT.

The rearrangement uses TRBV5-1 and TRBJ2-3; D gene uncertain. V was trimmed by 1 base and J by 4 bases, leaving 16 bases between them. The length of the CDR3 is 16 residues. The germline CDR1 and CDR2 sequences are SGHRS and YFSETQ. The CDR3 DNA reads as TGCGCCAGCAGCTTGTCCCATAGCAGTGGGGCAGATACGCAGTATTTT. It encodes CASSLSHSSGADTQYF.

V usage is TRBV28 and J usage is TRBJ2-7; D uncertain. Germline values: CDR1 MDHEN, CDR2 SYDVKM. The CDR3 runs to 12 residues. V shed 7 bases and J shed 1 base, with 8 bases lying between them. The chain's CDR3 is CASNAGSYEQYF. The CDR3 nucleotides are TGTGCCAGCAATGCAGGATCCTACGAGCAGTACTTC. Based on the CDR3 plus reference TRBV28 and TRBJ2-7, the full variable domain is DVKVTQSSRYLVKRTGEKVFLECVQDMDHENMFWYRQDPGLGLRLIYFSYDVKMKEKGDIPEGYSVSREKKERFSLILESASTNQTSMYLCASNAGSYEQYFGPGTRLTVT.

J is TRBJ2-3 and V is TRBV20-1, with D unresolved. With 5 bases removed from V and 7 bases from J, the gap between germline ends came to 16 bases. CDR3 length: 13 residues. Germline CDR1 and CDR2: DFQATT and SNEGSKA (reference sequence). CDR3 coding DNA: TGCAGTGCTCCCCCCTCCCAAACTTATACGCAGTATTTT. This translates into CSAPPSQTYTQYF.

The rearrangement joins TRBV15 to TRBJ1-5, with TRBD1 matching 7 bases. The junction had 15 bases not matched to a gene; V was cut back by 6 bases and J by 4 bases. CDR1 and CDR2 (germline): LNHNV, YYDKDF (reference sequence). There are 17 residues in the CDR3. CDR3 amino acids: CATRQGNRFRLNQPQHF. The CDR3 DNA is TGTGCCACCAGACAGGGGAATAGATTTAGATTAAATCAGCCCCAGCATTTT. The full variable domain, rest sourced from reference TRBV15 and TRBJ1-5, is DAMVIQNPRYQVTQFGKPVTLSCSQTLNHNVMYWYQQKSSQAPKLLFHYYDKDFNNEADTPDNFQSRRPNTSFCFLDIRSPGLGDTAMYLCATRQGNRFRLNQPQHFGDGTRLSIL.

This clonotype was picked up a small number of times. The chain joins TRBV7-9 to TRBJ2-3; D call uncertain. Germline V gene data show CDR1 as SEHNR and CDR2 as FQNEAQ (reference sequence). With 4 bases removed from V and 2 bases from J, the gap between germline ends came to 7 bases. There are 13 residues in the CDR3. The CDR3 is CASSWQSTDTQYF. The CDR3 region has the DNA TGTGCCAGCAGCTGGCAGTCCACAGATACGCAGTATTTT. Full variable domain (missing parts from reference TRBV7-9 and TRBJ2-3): DTGVSQNPRHKITKRGQNVTFRCDPISEHNRLYWYRQTLGQGPEFLTYFQNEAQLEKSRLLSDRFSAERPKGSFSTLEIQRTEQGDSAMYLCASSWQSTDTQYFGPGTRLTVL.

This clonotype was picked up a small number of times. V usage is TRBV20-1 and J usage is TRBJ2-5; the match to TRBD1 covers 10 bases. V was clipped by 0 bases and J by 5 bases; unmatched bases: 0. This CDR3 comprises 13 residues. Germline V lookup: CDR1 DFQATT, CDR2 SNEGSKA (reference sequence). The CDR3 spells CSAREDRGETQYF. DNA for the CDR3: TGCAGTGCTAGAGAGGACAGGGGGGAGACCCAGTACTTC.

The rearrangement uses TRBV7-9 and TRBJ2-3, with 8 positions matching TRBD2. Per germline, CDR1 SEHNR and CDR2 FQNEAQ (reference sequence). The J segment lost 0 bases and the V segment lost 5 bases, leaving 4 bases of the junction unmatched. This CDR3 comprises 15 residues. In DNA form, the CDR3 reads TGTGCCAGCAGCGTTACTAGCGGTAGCACAGATACGCAGTATTTT. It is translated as CASSVTSGSTDTQYF.

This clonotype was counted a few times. The CDR3 spells CSASSGSNQPQHF. The CDR3 bases are TGCAGTGCTAGTTCTGGGAGCAATCAGCCCCAGCATTTT. The chain couples TRBV20-1 to TRBJ1-5; D is unresolved. This CDR3 contains 13 residues. V gave up 3 bases and J gave up 1 base, with 7 bases separating them. The V gene's germline CDR1 is DFQATT and CDR2 SNEGSKA (reference sequence).

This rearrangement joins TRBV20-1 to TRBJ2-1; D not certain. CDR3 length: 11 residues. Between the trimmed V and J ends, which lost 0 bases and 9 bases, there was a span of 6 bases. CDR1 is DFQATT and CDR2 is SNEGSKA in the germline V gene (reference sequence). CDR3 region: CSARDPPEQFF. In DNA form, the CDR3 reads TGCAGTGCTAGAGATCCCCCTGAGCAGTTCTTC.

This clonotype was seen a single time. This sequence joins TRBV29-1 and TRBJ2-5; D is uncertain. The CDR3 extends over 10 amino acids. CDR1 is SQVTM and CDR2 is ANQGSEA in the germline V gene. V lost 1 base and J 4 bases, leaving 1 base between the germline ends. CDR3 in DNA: TGCAGCGTTGAAGGAGAGACCCAGTACTTC. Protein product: CSVEGETQYF.

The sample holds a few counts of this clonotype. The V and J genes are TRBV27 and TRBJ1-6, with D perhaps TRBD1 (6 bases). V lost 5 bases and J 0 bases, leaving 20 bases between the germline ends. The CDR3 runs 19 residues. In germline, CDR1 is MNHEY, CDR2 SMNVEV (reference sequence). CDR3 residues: CASSRHRQVPRSYNSPLHF. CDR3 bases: TGTGCCAGCAGTCGACACAGACAGGTTCCGCGCTCCTATAATTCACCCCTCCACTTT.

Written as DNA, the CDR3 is TGTGCCAGCAGCCCGGGACTAGCGGGACGGAACGAGCAGTACTTC. Translation: CASSPGLAGRNEQYF. This chain uses TRBV6-1 with TRBJ2-7, with 13 bases matching TRBD2. Trimming removed 6 bases from V and 5 bases from J; junction bases left unmatched: 7. Germline loops: CDR1 MNHNS, CDR2 SASEGT. The CDR3 is 15 residues long.

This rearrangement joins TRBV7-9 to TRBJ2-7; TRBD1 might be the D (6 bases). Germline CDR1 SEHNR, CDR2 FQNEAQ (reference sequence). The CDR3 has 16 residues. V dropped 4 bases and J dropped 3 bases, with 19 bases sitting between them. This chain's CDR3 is CASSYGPRGDLYEQYF. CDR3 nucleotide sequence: TGTGCCAGCAGCTATGGACCCAGGGGTGATCTCTACGAGCAGTACTTC.

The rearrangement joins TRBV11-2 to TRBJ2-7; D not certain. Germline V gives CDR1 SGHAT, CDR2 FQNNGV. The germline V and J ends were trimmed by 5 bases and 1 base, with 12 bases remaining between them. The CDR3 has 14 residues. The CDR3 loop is CASSPVGSSYEQYF. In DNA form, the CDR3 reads TGTGCCAGCAGCCCAGTGGGGTCTTCCTACGAGCAGTACTTC.

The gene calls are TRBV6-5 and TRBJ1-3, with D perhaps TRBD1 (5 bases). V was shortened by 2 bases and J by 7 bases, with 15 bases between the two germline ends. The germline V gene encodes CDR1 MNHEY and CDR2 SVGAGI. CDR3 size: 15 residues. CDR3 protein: CASSYRHEEGNTIYF. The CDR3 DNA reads TGTGCCAGCAGTTACCGGCATGAGGAGGGGAACACCATATATTTT.

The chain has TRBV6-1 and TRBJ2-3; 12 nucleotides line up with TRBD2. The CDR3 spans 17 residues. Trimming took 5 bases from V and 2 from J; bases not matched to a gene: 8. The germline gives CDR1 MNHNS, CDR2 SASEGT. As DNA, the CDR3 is TGTGCCAGCAGTCTTCCGACTAGCGGGAGCCTCACAGATACGCAGTATTTT. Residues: CASSLPTSGSLTDTQYF.

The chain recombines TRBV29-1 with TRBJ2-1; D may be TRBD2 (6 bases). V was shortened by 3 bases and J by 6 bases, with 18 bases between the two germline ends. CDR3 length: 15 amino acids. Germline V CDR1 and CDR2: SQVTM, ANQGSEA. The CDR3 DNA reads TGCAGCGTTGACTTCGGATTAGCGGAGTCCAATGAGCAGTTCTTC. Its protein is CSVDFGLAESNEQFF.

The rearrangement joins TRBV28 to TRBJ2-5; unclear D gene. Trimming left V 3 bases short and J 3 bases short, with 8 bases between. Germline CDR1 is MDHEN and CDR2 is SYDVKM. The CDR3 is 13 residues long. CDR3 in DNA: TGTGCCAGCAGTTTTGAGGAGAAAGAGACCCAGTACTTC. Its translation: CASSFEEKETQYF.

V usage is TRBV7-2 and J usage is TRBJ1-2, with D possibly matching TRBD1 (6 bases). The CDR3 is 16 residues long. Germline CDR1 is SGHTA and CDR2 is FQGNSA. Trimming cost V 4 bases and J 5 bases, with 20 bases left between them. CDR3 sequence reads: CASSSSRDKSWYGYTF. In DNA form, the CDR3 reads TGTGCCAGCAGCTCATCCCGGGACAAAAGCTGGTATGGCTACACCTTC.

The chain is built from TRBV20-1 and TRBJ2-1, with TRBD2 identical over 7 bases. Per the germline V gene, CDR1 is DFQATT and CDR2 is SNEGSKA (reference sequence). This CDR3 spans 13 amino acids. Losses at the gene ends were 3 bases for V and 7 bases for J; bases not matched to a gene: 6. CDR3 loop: CSASMGLNNEQFF. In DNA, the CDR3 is TGCAGTGCTAGTATGGGACTAAATAATGAGCAGTTCTTC.